These 10 T cell receptor beta chains were all obtained from the same sample, sequenced in a study of human T cells and chemical hapten exposure. TCRdb reprocessed the RACE reads with MiXCR, giving one entry per CDR3 protein. This sample has 100,000 to 150,000 distinct CDR3 sequences, with approximately 10% found just once. As to time point: patch test 3, about 24 weeks after DPC sensitization. Treatment denoted: therapeutic diphenylcyclopropenone sensitization with weekly scalp DPC. Sequencing was performed on whole blood, taken in connection with sensitization to the hapten diphenylcyclopropenone (DPC). The receptors derive from a woman aged 50 to 65 with alopecia areata. Some clones in this sample may be carry-over from other donors' samples.

The rearrangement joins TRBV19 to TRBJ2-5; 9 nucleotides line up with TRBD2. In germline, CDR1 is LNHDA, CDR2 SQIVND (reference sequence). Trimming cost V 5 bases and J 2 bases; bases outside gene matches: 9. This CDR3 is built from 16 residues. The CDR3 sequence is CASSPTSGYLQETQYF. In DNA form, the CDR3 reads TGTGCCAGTAGTCCCACTAGCGGGTACTTACAAGAGACCCAGTACTTC.

This clonotype was detected many times. The chain links TRBV12-3 or TRBV12-4 to TRBJ1-4, with 8 bases that match TRBD1. With 5 bases clipped from V and 7 bases from J, the junction kept 3 bases outside the gene matches. The CDR3 is 13 amino acids. The CDR3 loop reads CASSPRGREKLFF. DNA for the CDR3: TGTGCCAGCAGTCCCAGGGGGCGTGAAAAACTGTTTTTT.

This clonotype was observed a few times. This rearrangement joins TRBV23-1 to TRBJ2-1; D call uncertain. TRBV23-1 carries the ORF label, with uncertain function. The CDR3 runs 13 residues. V was trimmed by 3 bases and J by 8 bases, leaving 11 bases between them. The CDR3 DNA is TGCGCCAGCAGTCATAACGGTGGCCATGAGCAGTTCTTC. This translates into CASSHNGGHEQFF.

In its sample, this clonotype was seen a few times. CDR3 DNA sequence: TGTGCCAGCAGCTTGCAGGGGACCTATGGCTACACCTTC. It codes for CASSLQGTYGYTF. J is TRBJ1-2 and V is TRBV5-6; D perhaps matches TRBD1 (6 bases). The CDR3 contains 13 residues. Germline loops: CDR1 SGHDT, CDR2 YYEEEE. The V and J ends lost 1 base and 4 bases respectively, with 8 bases between them. Using reference TRBV5-6 and TRBJ1-2 for the parts outside the CDR3, the full variable domain is DAGVTQSPTHLIKTRGQQVTLRCSPKSGHDTVSWYQQALGQGPQFIFQYYEEEERQRGNFPDRFSGHQFPNYSSELNVNALLLGDSALYLCASSLQGTYGYTFGSGTRLTVV.

The CDR3 sequence: CASSYIGGVEAFF. The CDR3 DNA sequence: TGTGCCAGCAGTTACATAGGGGGGGTTGAAGCTTTCTTT. V and J are TRBV6-5 and TRBJ1-1; D is perhaps TRBD1 (6 bases). V was pared by 2 bases and J by 7 bases, with 11 bases between. CDR1 and CDR2 (germline): MNHEY, SVGAGI. The CDR3 has 13 residues.

This clonotype was found many times. This chain connects TRBV6-2 or TRBV6-3 to TRBJ2-1; 7 nucleotides match TRBD2. CDR3 size: 15 residues. V gave up 4 bases and J gave up 0 bases; unmatched junction bases: 3. Germline CDR1 reads MNHEY; CDR2 reads SVGEGT. The chain's CDR3 is CASSSSGLSYNEQFF. In DNA, the CDR3 is TGTGCCAGCAGTTCTAGCGGCCTCTCCTACAATGAGCAGTTCTTC.

This clonotype was picked up a small number of times. The V gene is TRBV6-5, the J gene TRBJ1-1, with 7 bases identical to TRBD1. Germline CDR1 MNHEY, CDR2 SVGAGI. The CDR3 extends over 14 amino acids. J was trimmed by 4 bases and V by 8 bases; bases with no gene match: 10. The CDR3 nucleotides read TGTGCCAGCGGGTACAGGGGCGATTTCACTGAAGCTTTCTTT. Translated: CASGYRGDFTEAFF.

This clonotype came up a few times. The chain combines TRBV7-9 with TRBJ1-1; the D is unclear. Germline loops: CDR1 SEHNR, CDR2 FQNEAQ (reference sequence). Trimming removed 6 bases at V and 4 bases at J, with 12 bases between. The CDR3 contains 13 residues. Written as DNA, the CDR3 is TGTGCCAGCAGTTTGGAGGGAATCACTGAAGCTTTCTTT. Its translation is CASSLEGITEAFF. The entire variable domain, with the rest obtained from reference TRBV7-9 and TRBJ1-1, is as follows: DTGVSQNPRHKITKRGQNVTFRCDPISEHNRLYWYRQTLGQGPEFLTYFQNEAQLEKSRLLSDRFSAERPKGSFSTLEIQRTEQGDSAMYLCASSLEGITEAFFGQGTRLTVV.

Only a few counts were recorded for this clonotype. V usage is TRBV30 and J usage is TRBJ2-7; 8 bases fit TRBD2. V shed 2 bases, J shed 5 bases, and the junction held 11 bases outside the gene matches. The CDR3 is 15 residues long. The germline V gene encodes CDR1 GTSNPN and CDR2 SVGIG (reference sequence). The CDR3, as DNA: TGTGCCTGGAGTACCCCGGGAGGGGCCGTCGACGAGCAGTACTTC. Protein: CAWSTPGGAVDEQYF.

This clonotype was seen repeatedly, ten times or more. The V and J genes are TRBV5-1 and TRBJ2-3; 9 bases are shared with TRBD2. Germline values: CDR1 SGHRS, CDR2 YFSETQ. This CDR3 region has 16 residues. The V segment lost 1 base and the J segment 4 bases; nucleotides outside the gene matches: 7. The chain's CDR3 is CASSLPGTSLADTQYF. The CDR3 bases are TGCGCCAGCAGCTTGCCCGGGACTAGCTTGGCAGATACGCAGTATTTT.